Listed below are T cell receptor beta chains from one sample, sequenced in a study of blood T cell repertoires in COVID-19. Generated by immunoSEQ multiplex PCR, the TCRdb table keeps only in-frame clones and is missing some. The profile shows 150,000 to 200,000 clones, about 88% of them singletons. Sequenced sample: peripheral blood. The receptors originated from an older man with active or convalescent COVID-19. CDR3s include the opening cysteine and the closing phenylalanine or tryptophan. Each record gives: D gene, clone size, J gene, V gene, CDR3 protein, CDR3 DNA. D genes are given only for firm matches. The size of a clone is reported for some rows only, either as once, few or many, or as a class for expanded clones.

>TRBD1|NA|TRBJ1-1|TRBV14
CASSPDRVGPAFF
TGTGCCAGCAGCCCCGACAGGGTAGGACCAGCTTTCTTT
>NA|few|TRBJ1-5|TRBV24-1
CATSGGFNQPQHF
TGTGCCACCAGTGGGGGCTTCAATCAGCCCCAGCATTTT
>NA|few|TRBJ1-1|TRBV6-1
CASSDRQVGTEAFF
TGTGCCAGCAGTGATAGGCAGGTCGGCACTGAAGCTTTCTTT
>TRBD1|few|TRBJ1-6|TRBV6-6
CASSLGQGGSPLHF
TGTGCCAGCAGTTTGGGACAGGGAGGTTCACCCCTCCACTTT
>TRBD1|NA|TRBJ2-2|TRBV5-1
CASGRLPGQGNTGELFF
TGCGCCAGCGGAAGGCTACCGGGACAGGGGAACACCGGGGAGCTGTTTTTT
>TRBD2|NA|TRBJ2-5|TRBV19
CASSIGLAGVSTQYF
TGTGCCAGTAGTATAGGGCTAGCGGGAGTCTCGACCCAGTACTTC
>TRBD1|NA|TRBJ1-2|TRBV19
CASSIVRTGERGYTF
TGTGCCAGTAGTATAGTACGGACAGGGGAGAGGGGCTACACCTTC
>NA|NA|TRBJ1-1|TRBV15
CATSRDPGARVAEAFF
TGTGCCACCAGCAGAGATCCAGGGGCGCGGGTGGCTGAAGCTTTCTTT
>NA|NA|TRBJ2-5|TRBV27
CASRNTNQETQYF
TGTGCCAGCAGAAACACGAACCAAGAGACCCAGTACTTC
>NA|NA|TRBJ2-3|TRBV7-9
CASSLTRTQYF
TGTGCCAGCAGCTTGACGCGGACGCAGTATTTT
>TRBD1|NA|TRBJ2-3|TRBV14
CASSPRDSRGNTQYF
TGTGCCAGCAGCCCCCGGGACAGTCGAGGTAATACGCAGTATTTT
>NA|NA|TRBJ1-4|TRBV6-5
CASSYYGSAEKLFF
TGTGCCAGCAGTTACTACGGGTCAGCTGAAAAACTGTTTTTT
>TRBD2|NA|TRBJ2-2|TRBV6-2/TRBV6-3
CASSFNGGAVELFF
TGTGCCAGCAGTTTCAACGGGGGGGCTGTTGAGCTGTTTTTT
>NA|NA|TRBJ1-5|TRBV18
CASRSNRQGNQPQHF
TGTGCCAGCCGTTCAAACAGACAGGGCAATCAGCCCCAGCATTTT
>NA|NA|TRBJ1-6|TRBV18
CASSDLPSSYNSPLHF
TGTGCCAGCTCAGACTTACCTAGCTCCTATAATTCACCCCTCCACTTT
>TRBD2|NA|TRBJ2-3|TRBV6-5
CASNLGAGAEDTQYF
TGTGCCAGTAACCTAGGGGCGGGAGCGGAAGATACGCAGTATTTT
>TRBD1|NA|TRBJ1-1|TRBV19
CASSRPTGGSSTEAFF
TGTGCCAGTAGTAGACCGACAGGGGGCTCAAGCACTGAAGCTTTCTTT